This TCR beta chain was found in a study of blood T cell repertoires in COVID-19. On the study more broadly: Sites across the United States, Italy and Spain contributed samples from acute and convalescent COVID-19.

Original data processing: Amplification from reference gene primers served as the basis for estimated nucleated cell counts. The method was immunoSEQ multiplex PCR; TCRdb's version includes in-frame clones alone and lacks a portion of them. V, J and clone size reflect that table, while D and trimming were determined from the DNA. The sample lists roughly 320,000 clones, 85% to 90% occurring once. The sequencing sample was made of peripheral blood. The source is a man between 65 and 80 years old with acute or convalescent COVID-19.

CDR3 protein: CASTMDRETSPLHF. The CDR3 DNA sequence: TGTGCCAGCACTATGGACAGGGAGACTTCACCCCTCCACTTT. The gene calls are TRBV6-5 and TRBJ1-6; 8 bases match TRBD1. Losses at the gene ends were 7 bases for V and 9 bases for J; bases not matched to a gene: 8. The CDR3 spans 14 residues. In germline, CDR1 is MNHEY, CDR2 SVGAGI.